This T cell receptor beta chain emerged from a study of OX40 agonist ivuxolimab in advanced cancers. This clone was picked up one time. Its antigen is unknown. CDR3 size: 17 residues. The ends lost 4 bases at V and 4 bases at J; junction bases unmatched: 16. The germline CDR1 and CDR2 sequences are SGDLS and YYNGEE. Repertoires were generated with immunoSEQ multiplex PCR, while TCRdb's copy carries only in-frame clones and drops some. Altogether 70,000 to 90,000 clones are present, approximately 87% being singletons, with the ten largest covering roughly 7.1%. Study results and limitations: At 0.1 to 3.0 mg/kg and by week 6, clonal expansion occurred in CD4+ and CD8+ blood T cells. Normalized T-cell clonal expansion was also low in a subset of nonresponders.

This chain uses TRBV9 with TRBJ2-5; TRBD1 aligns across 7 bases. This sample comprised CD4+ or CD8+ T cells sorted from blood, obtained in a trial of the OX40 agonist ivuxolimab. The receptor's source is an adult with an advanced solid tumor such as melanoma, head and neck, liver or kidney cancer. CDR3 in DNA: TGTGCCAGCAGCCCGACCTCTCTAGACAGGGACGGAGAGACCCAGTACTTC. Translation: CASSPTSLDRDGETQYF.